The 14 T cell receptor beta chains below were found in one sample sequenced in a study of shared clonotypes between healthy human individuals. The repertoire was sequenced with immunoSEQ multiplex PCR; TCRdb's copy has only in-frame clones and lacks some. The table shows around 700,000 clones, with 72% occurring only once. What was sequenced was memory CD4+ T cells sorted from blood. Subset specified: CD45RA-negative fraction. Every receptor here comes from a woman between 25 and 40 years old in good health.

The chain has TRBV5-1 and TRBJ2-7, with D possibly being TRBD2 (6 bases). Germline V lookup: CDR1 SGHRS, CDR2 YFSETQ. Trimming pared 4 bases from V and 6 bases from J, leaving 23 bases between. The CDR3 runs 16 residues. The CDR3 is CASSHKSGTPFPEQYF. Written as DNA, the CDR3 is TGCGCCAGCAGCCATAAATCCGGGACTCCCTTCCCCGAGCAGTACTTC.

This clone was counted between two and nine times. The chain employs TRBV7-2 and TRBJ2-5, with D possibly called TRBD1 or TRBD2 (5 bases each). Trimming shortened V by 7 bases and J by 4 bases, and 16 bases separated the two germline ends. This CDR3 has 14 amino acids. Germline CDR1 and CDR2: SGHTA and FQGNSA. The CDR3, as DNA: TGTGCCAGCACCTACAATCCAGGGAGAGAGACCCAGTACTTC. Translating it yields CASTYNPGRETQYF.

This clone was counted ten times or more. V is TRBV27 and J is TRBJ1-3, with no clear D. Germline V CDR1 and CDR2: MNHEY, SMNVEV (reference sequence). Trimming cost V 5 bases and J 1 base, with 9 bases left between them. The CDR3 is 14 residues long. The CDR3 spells CASSKGMSGNTIYF. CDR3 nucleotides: TGTGCCAGCAGTAAAGGGATGTCTGGAAACACCATATATTTT.

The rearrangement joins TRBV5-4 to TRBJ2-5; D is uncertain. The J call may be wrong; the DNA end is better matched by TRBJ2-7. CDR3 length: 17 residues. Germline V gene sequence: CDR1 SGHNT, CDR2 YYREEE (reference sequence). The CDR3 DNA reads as TGTGCCAGCAGCTTGGCACCAGATTTCTTCGGCTCCTACGAGCAGTACTTC. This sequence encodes CASSLAPDFFGSYEQYF.

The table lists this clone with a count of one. CDR3 sequence reads: CASSVTWTANTEAFF. The CDR3 DNA reads as TGTGCCAGCAGTGTAACCTGGACTGCGAACACTGAAGCTTTCTTT. The rearrangement links TRBV2 to TRBJ1-1; D gene uncertain. CDR3 size: 15 residues. CDR1 is SNHLY and CDR2 is FYNNEI in the germline V gene. Trimming removed 4 bases from V and 1 base from J, with 13 bases in between.

The CDR3 loop is CASRDQGRVTEAFF. The CDR3, as DNA: TGTGCCAGCAGAGACCAGGGTCGTGTCACTGAAGCTTTCTTT. The V gene is TRBV6-6, the J gene TRBJ1-1; D may be TRBD1 (5 bases). CDR3 length: 14 amino acids. CDR1 is MNHNY, CDR2 SVGAGI, per germline (reference sequence). V was clipped by 6 bases and J by 4 bases, with 15 bases between them.

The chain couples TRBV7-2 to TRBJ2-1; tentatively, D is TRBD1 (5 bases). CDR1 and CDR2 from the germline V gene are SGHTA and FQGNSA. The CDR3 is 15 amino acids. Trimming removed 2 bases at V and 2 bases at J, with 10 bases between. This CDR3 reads CASSLKAGPYNEQFF. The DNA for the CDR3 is TGTGCCAGCAGCTTAAAGGCAGGGCCCTACAATGAGCAGTTCTTC.

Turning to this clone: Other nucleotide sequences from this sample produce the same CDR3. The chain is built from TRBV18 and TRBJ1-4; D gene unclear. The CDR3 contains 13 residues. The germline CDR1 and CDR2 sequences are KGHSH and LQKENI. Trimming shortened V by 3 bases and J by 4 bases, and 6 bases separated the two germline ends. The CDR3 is CASSPGSNEKLFF. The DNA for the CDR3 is TGTGCCAGCTCACCGGGAAGTAATGAAAAACTGTTTTTT.

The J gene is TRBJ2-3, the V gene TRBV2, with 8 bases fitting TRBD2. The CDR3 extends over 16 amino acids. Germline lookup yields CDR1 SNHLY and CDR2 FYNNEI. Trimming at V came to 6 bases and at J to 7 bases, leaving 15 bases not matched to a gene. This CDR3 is CASSLRRPPSGHTQYF. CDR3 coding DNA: TGTGCCAGCAGCTTGAGAAGGCCGCCTAGCGGGCATACGCAGTATTTT. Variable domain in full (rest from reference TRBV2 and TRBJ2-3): EPEVTQTPSHQVTQMGQEVILRCVPISNHLYFYWYRQILGQKVEFLVSFYNNEISEKSEIFDDQFSVERPDGSNFTLKIRSTKLEDSAMYFCASSLRRPPSGHTQYFGPGTRLTVL.

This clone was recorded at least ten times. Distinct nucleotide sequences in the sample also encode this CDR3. CDR3 DNA sequence: TGTGCCAGCAGCTCGGGACAGGGAGATGGAAACACCATATATTTT. As protein: CASSSGQGDGNTIYF. The chain recombines TRBV28 with TRBJ1-3; 9 positions agree with TRBD1. The CDR3 has 15 residues. With V trimmed by 6 bases and J by 3 bases, 6 bases remained unmatched. Germline CDR1 is MDHEN and CDR2 is SYDVKM.

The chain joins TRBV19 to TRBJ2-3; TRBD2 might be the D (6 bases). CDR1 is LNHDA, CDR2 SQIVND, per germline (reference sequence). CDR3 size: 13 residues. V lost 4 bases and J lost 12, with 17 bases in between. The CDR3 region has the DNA TGTGCCAGTAGTACCCCCAACGGGACTCCTCAGTATTTT. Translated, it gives CASSTPNGTPQYF.

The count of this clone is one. The CDR3 reads CASSDRGFSTDTQYF. For the CDR3, the DNA is TGTGCCAGCAGTGACCGGGGGTTTAGCACAGATACGCAGTATTTT. This rearrangement joins TRBV6-4 to TRBJ2-3; TRBD2 is a possible D gene (6 bases). This CDR3 region has 15 residues. From germline, CDR1 is MRHNA and CDR2 SNTAGT. With 2 bases removed from V and 0 bases from J, the gap between germline ends came to 9 bases.

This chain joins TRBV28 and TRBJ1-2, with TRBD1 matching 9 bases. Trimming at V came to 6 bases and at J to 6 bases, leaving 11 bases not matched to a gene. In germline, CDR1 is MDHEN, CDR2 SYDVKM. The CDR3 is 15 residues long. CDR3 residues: CASSSTPTGGHGYTF. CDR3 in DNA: TGTGCCAGCAGCTCGACCCCAACAGGGGGCCATGGCTACACCTTC.

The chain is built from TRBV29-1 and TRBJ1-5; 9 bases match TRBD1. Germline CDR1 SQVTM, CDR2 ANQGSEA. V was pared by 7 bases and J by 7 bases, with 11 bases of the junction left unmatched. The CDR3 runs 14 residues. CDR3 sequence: CSARLQGAGQPQHF. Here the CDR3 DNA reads TGCAGCGCCCGTCTACAGGGGGCAGGACAGCCCCAGCATTTT. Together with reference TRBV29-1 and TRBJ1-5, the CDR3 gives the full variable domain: SAVISQKPSRDICQRGTSLTIQCQVDSQVTMMFWYRQQPGQSLTLIATANQGSEATYESGFVIDKFPISRPNLTFSTLTVSNMSPEDSSIYLCSARLQGAGQPQHFGDGTRLSIL.